Shown below are 22 T cell receptor beta chains from a single sample sequenced in a study of radiotherapy plus CTLA-4 blockade in lung cancer. Sequencing was performed with immunoSEQ multiplex PCR; in TCRdb, only in-frame clones are kept and a portion is missing. Of about 87,000 clones listed, about 87% are singletons. The source material was peripheral blood, sampled from a patient treated with radiotherapy plus ipilimumab. Receptors originate from a human donor with non-small cell lung cancer that progressed on radiotherapy plus ipilimumab.

The V and J genes are TRBV6-5 and TRBJ1-2; 9 bases align to TRBD1. This CDR3 spans 15 amino acids. The germline V gene has CDR1 MNHEY and CDR2 SVGAGI. V shed 5 bases and J 4 bases; nucleotides not matched to a gene: 8. The CDR3 is CASSAGQGHPYGYTF. As DNA, the CDR3 is TGTGCCAGCAGTGCAGGACAGGGGCACCCCTATGGCTACACCTTC.

J is TRBJ1-5 and V is TRBV28; D possibly corresponds to TRBD1 (5 bases). Trimming took off 7 bases at V and 0 bases at J, with 13 bases between the two ends. Germline-derived CDR1 and CDR2 are MDHEN and SYDVKM. The CDR3 consists of 15 residues. The CDR3 DNA reads as TGTGCCAGCACCCCGCGGGGGTATAGCAATCAGCCCCAGCATTTT. It translates to CASTPRGYSNQPQHF.

This clone was counted a few times. The chain has TRBV10-3 and TRBJ2-7; 7 bases are shared with TRBD1. After removal of 11 bases from V and 3 bases from J, the junction contained 13 bases not matched to a gene. The germline V gene has CDR1 ENHRY and CDR2 SYGVKD. The length of the CDR3 is 14 residues. CDR3 loop: CAVRSGAGGYEQYF. The CDR3 DNA reads TGTGCCGTACGCTCAGGGGCAGGGGGCTACGAGCAGTACTTC.

This chain's CDR3 is CASSSRPDYEQYF. The CDR3 nucleotides are TGCGCCAGCAGCTCCAGACCGGATTACGAGCAGTACTTC. The rearrangement joins TRBV5-1 to TRBJ2-7; the D is unclear. The germline V gene encodes CDR1 SGHRS and CDR2 YFSETQ. This CDR3 region has 13 residues. Between the trimmed V and J ends, which lost 3 bases and 4 bases, there was a span of 11 bases.

V gene TRBV6-5 combines with J gene TRBJ1-1; 12 nucleotides agree with TRBD1. Germline values: CDR1 MNHEY, CDR2 SVGAGI. Trimming cost V 6 bases and J 4 bases; bases outside gene matches: 6. The CDR3 is 15 amino acids. The CDR3 region has the DNA TGTGCCAGCAGGCGGGGACAGGGGGCGAGCACTGAAGCTTTCTTT. Translation gives CASRRGQGASTEAFF.

The chain is built from TRBV30 and TRBJ2-3; D not certain. Germline CDR1 and CDR2: GTSNPN and SVGIG (reference sequence). The CDR3 is 12 amino acids. Trimming took off 0 bases at V and 5 bases at J, with 6 bases between the two ends. CDR3 coding DNA: TGTGCCTGGAGTGTCCTTCAAGATACGCAGTATTTT. Protein sequence: CAWSVLQDTQYF.

V gene TRBV7-2 combines with J gene TRBJ2-1, with TRBD2 matching 7 bases. The V and J ends lost 1 base and 7 bases, in that order; junction bases with no gene match: 10. Germline CDR1 and CDR2: SGHTA and FQGNSA. The length of the CDR3 is 16 residues. CDR3 DNA sequence: TGTGCCAGCAGCTTAGGAGCGGGGAGGGTTCGGAATGAGCAGTTCTTC. This encodes CASSLGAGRVRNEQFF.

This rearrangement joins TRBV25-1 to TRBJ2-7; D is possibly TRBD1 (6 bases). V was cut by 4 bases and J by 4 bases, with 14 bases left in between. Germline CDR1 and CDR2: MGHDK and SYGVNS. This CDR3 is built from 14 residues. The chain's CDR3 is CASSVEQGKYEQYF. The CDR3 DNA reads as TGTGCCAGCAGTGTGGAACAGGGAAAATACGAGCAGTACTTC.

This clone was observed a handful of times. The V gene is TRBV18, the J gene TRBJ1-4; D perhaps matches TRBD1 (5 bases). Germline V gives CDR1 KGHSH, CDR2 LQKENI. CDR3 length: 14 amino acids. V was trimmed by 3 bases and J by 8 bases, leaving 13 bases between them. Here the CDR3 reads CASSPSTAGEKLFF. The CDR3 DNA sequence: TGTGCCAGCTCACCTTCGACCGCAGGGGAAAAACTGTTTTTT.

This clone was observed once. The rearrangement links TRBV7-9 to TRBJ2-5; D is unresolved. Germline V gene data show CDR1 as SEHNR and CDR2 as FQNEAQ (reference sequence). The CDR3 runs to 13 residues. V was cut by 2 bases and J by 4 bases, with 8 bases left in between. Written as DNA, the CDR3 is TGTGCCAGCAGCTTAACTTCCAGAGAGACCCAGTACTTC. It specifies CASSLTSRETQYF.

The rearrangement uses TRBV29-1 and TRBJ2-7; no clear D. The V end lost 6 bases, the J end lost 2 bases, and 11 bases lay between the germline ends. Germline V gene sequence: CDR1 SQVTM, CDR2 ANQGSEA. The CDR3 is made up of 12 amino acids. The CDR3 nucleotides are TGCAGCGTCGGCGAAGGTACCTACGAGCAGTACTTC. It specifies CSVGEGTYEQYF.

A remark on this clone: In the same sample, other DNA sequences code for this CDR3. The J gene is TRBJ2-2, the V gene TRBV7-3; D is unresolved. V gave up 5 bases and J gave up 0 bases, with 10 bases separating them. CDR3 length: 15 residues. Germline-derived CDR1 and CDR2 are SGHTA and FQGTGA. The CDR3 protein is CASSPQAANTGELFF. CDR3 in DNA: TGTGCCAGCAGCCCGCAGGCTGCGAACACCGGGGAGCTGTTTTTT.

V usage is TRBV14 and J usage is TRBJ1-5, with 9 bases aligning to TRBD1. In germline, CDR1 is SGHDN, CDR2 FVKESK. The CDR3 contains 15 residues. The V gene end was trimmed by 0 bases and the J gene end by 6 bases; junction bases not matched to a gene: 3. CDR3 bases: TGTGCCAGCAGCCAAGAGGGACAGGGTGGTCAGCCCCAGCATTTT. Translating gives CASSQEGQGGQPQHF.

The chain joins TRBV4-1 to TRBJ2-7, with 7 bases aligning to TRBD1. The length of the CDR3 is 15 residues. V shed 0 bases, J shed 3 bases, and the junction held 5 bases outside the gene matches. Germline V lookup: CDR1 MGHRA, CDR2 YSYEKL. The CDR3 nucleotides read TGCGCCAGCAGCCAAGATGGAACAGGGGACTACGAGCAGTACTTC. Protein product: CASSQDGTGDYEQYF.

This clone was observed a few times. Other nucleotide sequences from this sample produce the same CDR3. The chain uses TRBV19 and TRBJ1-1; 8 bases align to TRBD1. The junction had 5 bases not matched to a gene; V was cut back by 6 bases and J by 5 bases. The germline gives CDR1 LNHDA, CDR2 SQIVND (reference sequence). CDR3 length equals 13 residues. The CDR3 sequence: CASSPRGRTEAFF. In DNA, the CDR3 is TGTGCCAGTAGCCCCAGGGGGCGGACTGAAGCTTTCTTT.

Worth noting for this clone: Other nucleotide sequences from this sample produce the same CDR3. The CDR3 reads CASSDSGRTQYF. The CDR3 nucleotides are TGTGCCAGCAGTGACTCGGGTCGTACGCAGTATTTT. The chain joins TRBV6-4 to TRBJ2-3; no reliable D call. The CDR3 sequence is 12 residues long. The ends were cut back, 0 bases at V and 8 bases at J, with 6 bases in the middle. The germline gives CDR1 MRHNA, CDR2 SNTAGT.

The chain links TRBV9 to TRBJ2-3; TRBD2 aligns across 7 bases. This CDR3 comprises 15 residues. CDR1 and CDR2 (germline): SGDLS, YYNGEE. Unmatched junction bases numbered 4, after V lost 0 bases and J lost 3 bases. The chain's CDR3 is CASSVGWEGTDTQYF. In nucleotides, the CDR3 is TGTGCCAGCAGCGTAGGGTGGGAGGGGACAGATACGCAGTATTTT.

This chain joins TRBV5-6 and TRBJ2-3, with TRBD2 matching 7 bases. With 2 bases clipped from V and 2 bases from J, the junction kept 5 bases outside the gene matches. The CDR3 is 15 residues long. Germline CDR1 SGHDT, CDR2 YYEEEE. CDR3 bases: TGTGCCAGCAGCTTTGCGGGGGAGTACACAGATACGCAGTATTTT. It codes for CASSFAGEYTDTQYF.

The V gene is TRBV30, the J gene TRBJ2-2; D not resolved. The V gene lost 2 bases and the J gene lost 0 bases, with 7 bases spanning the gap. The germline V gene has CDR1 GTSNPN and CDR2 SVGIG (reference sequence). The CDR3 has 14 residues. The chain's CDR3 is CAWSLKANTGELFF. The CDR3 nucleotides are TGTGCCTGGAGTTTAAAAGCGAACACCGGGGAGCTGTTTTTT.

The chain has TRBV9 and TRBJ1-2, with 9 bases identical to TRBD1. The trim removed 3 bases at V and 7 bases at J, leaving 10 bases unmatched. The germline V gene has CDR1 SGDLS and CDR2 YYNGEE. CDR3 length: 15 amino acids. DNA for the CDR3: TGTGCCAGCAGCGCCCCCACAGGGGGCGTGATTGGCTACACCTTC. Translated, it gives CASSAPTGGVIGYTF. Full variable domain (rest looked up from reference TRBV9 and TRBJ1-2): DSGVTQTPKHLITATGQRVTLRCSPRSGDLSVYWYQQSLDQGLQFLIQYYNGEERAKGNILERFSAQQFPDLHSELNLSSLELGDSALYFCASSAPTGGVIGYTFGSGTRLTVV.

The gene calls are TRBV7-2 and TRBJ2-7, with D unresolved. The length of the CDR3 is 13 residues. Germline V gene lookup returns CDR1 SGHTA and CDR2 FQGNSA. Deletions cut 3 bases from V and 3 bases from J, with 9 bases between. For the CDR3, the DNA is TGTGCCAGCAGCTTTCCTACGGGCTACGAGCAGTACTTC. Protein sequence: CASSFPTGYEQYF.

The chain joins TRBV27 to TRBJ1-6; D remains ambiguous. Trimming shortened V by 3 bases and J by 9 bases, and 6 bases separated the two germline ends. CDR1 is MNHEY, CDR2 SMNVEV, per germline (reference sequence). CDR3 length: 12 amino acids. Here the CDR3 DNA reads TGTGCCAGCAGTTTCCTGGGTTCACCCCTCCACTTT. Amino acids: CASSFLGSPLHF.